One sample yielded the 5 T cell receptor beta chains listed below, sequenced in a study of blood T cells in healthy people across ages. A second PCR, run for about 6 to 12 cycles, used a sample-barcoded 5' primer plus a J-beta primer mix. Each CDR3 protein is one row after TCRdb ran MiXCR on the 5' RACE reads. The data contain 800,000 to 950,000 distinct CDR3 sequences, 30% to 45% of them singletons. Sequencing was carried out using blood. The receptors originated from a man younger than 35 in good health.

CDR3 DNA: TGCGCCAGCAGCCAACAGGGGAGTGGGGGCAACACTGAAGCTTTCTTT. Translated, it gives CASSQQGSGGNTEAFF. The rearrangement uses TRBV4-1 and TRBJ1-1; D possibly corresponds to TRBD1 (6 bases). The CDR3 runs to 16 residues. V lost 2 bases, J lost 2 bases, and 15 bases lay in between. Germline CDR1 MGHRA, CDR2 YSYEKL.

This clonotype was seen at least ten times. The chain combines TRBV6-6 with TRBJ1-2; 8 nucleotides match TRBD1. The CDR3 consists of 14 residues. Germline CDR1 reads MNHNY; CDR2 reads SVGAGI (reference sequence). V gave up 6 bases and J gave up 4 bases; unmatched junction bases: 7. The DNA for the CDR3 is TGTGCCAGCAGGCGGACAGGGCCTACCTATGGCTACACCTTC. It encodes CASRRTGPTYGYTF.

This clonotype showed up many times. The rearrangement uses TRBV7-2 and TRBJ2-6; D may be TRBD1 (5 bases). The CDR3 runs 16 residues. V lost 3 bases to trimming and J lost 2 bases, with 11 bases between them. The germline CDR1 and CDR2 sequences are SGHTA and FQGNSA. Here the CDR3 DNA reads TGTGCCAGCAGCTTGAATTTCAGGGCTGGGGCCAACGTCCTGACTTTC. Its protein is CASSLNFRAGANVLTF. Full variable domain (missing parts from reference TRBV7-2 and TRBJ2-6): GAGVSQSPSNKVTEKGKDVELRCDPISGHTALYWYRQSLGQGLEFLIYFQGNSAPDKSGLPSDRFSAERTGGSVSTLTIQRTQQEDSAVYLCASSLNFRAGANVLTFGAGSRLTVL.

The genes are TRBV7-2 and TRBJ1-1; D gene ambiguous. Germline values: CDR1 SGHTA, CDR2 FQGNSA. V lost 1 base and J lost 0, with 9 bases in between. The CDR3 totals 15 residues. The CDR3 reads CASSLVLAVNTEAFF. The CDR3 DNA sequence: TGTGCCAGCAGCTTAGTGTTGGCGGTGAACACTGAAGCTTTCTTT.

This chain connects TRBV5-6 to TRBJ2-7, with 8 bases that match TRBD1. Looked up from germline, CDR1 is SGHDT and CDR2 is YYEEEE. J lost 2 bases, V lost 4 bases, and 8 bases had no gene match. The CDR3 covers 15 residues. This CDR3 reads CASSKDREGTYEQYF. DNA of the CDR3: TGTGCCAGCAGCAAGGACAGGGAAGGGACCTACGAGCAGTACTTC.